This section outlines one T cell receptor (beta chain) sequence together with its context. Extracted from the samples, RNA was reverse transcribed into cDNA to serve as the sequencing template. Sequencing used immunoSEQ multiplex PCR; TCRdb keeps in-frame clones, though not all of them. This repertoire shows over 150,000 clones, more than 60% found once; its top ten account for roughly 1.7%. The germline V gene has CDR1 GTSNPN and CDR2 SVGIG (reference sequence). The CDR3 covers 13 residues. V was pared by 7 bases and J by 0 bases, with 10 bases between. This sample stems from a study of CD8+ T cells in alopecia areata. Across the study: The study gave treated patients oral tofacitinib at 5 to 10 mg twice daily.

This clonotype originated in a human donor with alopecia areata. Sequences were derived from CD4+ T cells sorted from blood, sampled at week 0. The chain has TRBV30 and TRBJ1-3; no clear D gene. CDR3 protein: CALDQNSGNTIYF. Written as DNA, the CDR3 is TGTGCCTTAGACCAAAACTCTGGAAACACCATATATTTT.